This record covers a single TCR beta chain. Germline CDR1 reads MNHNS; CDR2 reads SASEGT. The V and J ends lost 0 bases and 6 bases, in that order; junction bases with no gene match: 7. The length of the CDR3 is 16 residues. This table comes from immunoSEQ multiplex PCR, and its TCRdb copy is limited to in-frame clones, with some not included. The table includes some 130,000 clones, about 91% detected once. The entry originates in a study of control samples from healthy donors and cancer patients. The sample comprised blood. The TCR was taken from a middle-aged man in good health. The chain recombines TRBV6-1 with TRBJ2-2; the match to TRBD2 covers 7 bases. The CDR3 here is CASSEARTGRAGELFF. The CDR3 nucleotides read TGTGCCAGCAGTGAAGCTCGGACGGGGAGGGCCGGGGAGCTGTTTTTT.